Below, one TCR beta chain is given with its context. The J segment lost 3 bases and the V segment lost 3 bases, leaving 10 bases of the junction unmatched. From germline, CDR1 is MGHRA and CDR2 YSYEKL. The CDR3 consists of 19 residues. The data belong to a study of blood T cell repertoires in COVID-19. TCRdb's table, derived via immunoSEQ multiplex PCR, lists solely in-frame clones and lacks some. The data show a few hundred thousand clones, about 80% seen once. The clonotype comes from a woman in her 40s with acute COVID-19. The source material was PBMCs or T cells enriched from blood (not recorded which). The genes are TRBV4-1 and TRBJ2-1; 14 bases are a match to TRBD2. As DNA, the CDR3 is TGCGCCAGCAGCCACCCCGGGGGGACTAGCGGGAGTCTCTACAATGAGCAGTTCTTC. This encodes CASSHPGGTSGSLYNEQFF.